Listed below are T cell receptor beta chains from one sample, sequenced in a study of PD-1 blockade in mismatch repair-deficient tumors. TCRdb keeps only in-frame clones here, not all; method: immunoSEQ multiplex PCR. The table lists 100,000 to 150,000 clones, 88% of them singletons. Specimen: peripheral blood, collected approximately 71 weeks after starting pembrolizumab. These receptors were taken from an adult with mismatch repair-deficient cancer. The CDR3 runs from the conserved cysteine through the conserved F or W. A D gene is named only where the DNA matches it firmly. Expanded clones are given a class, and other clones once, few, many or no size at all.

d_gene | j_gene | v_gene | abundance | CDR3aa | CDR3nt
NA | TRBJ2-2 | TRBV4-3 | NA | CASSHASGRITGELFF | TGCGCCAGCAGCCACGCCTCGGGCAGGATAACCGGGGAGCTGTTTTTT
NA | TRBJ2-5 | TRBV11-3 | NA | CASSITGPQETQYF | TGTGCCAGCAGTATTACAGGGCCCCAAGAGACCCAGTACTTC
TRBD1 | TRBJ2-3 | TRBV7-2 | NA | CASSLAGTGWGTDTQYF | TGTGCCAGCAGCTTAGCCGGGACAGGGTGGGGAACAGATACGCAGTATTTT
NA | TRBJ2-7 | TRBV5-1 | NA | CASSLGSSWGLYEQYF | TGCGCCAGCAGCTTGGGGTCTAGCTGGGGCCTCTACGAGCAGTACTTC
TRBD2 | TRBJ2-2 | TRBV5-1 | NA | CASSWEPGLAIGGELFF | TGCGCCAGCAGCTGGGAACCGGGACTAGCGATCGGCGGGGAGCTGTTTTTT
TRBD1 | TRBJ2-7 | TRBV19 | NA | CASSITGTGGREQYF | TGTGCCAGTAGTATAACCGGGACAGGGGGCAGGGAGCAGTACTTC
NA | TRBJ2-2 | TRBV19 | NA | CASSPRAGNTGELFF | TGTGCCAGTAGTCCCCGGGCTGGGAACACCGGGGAGCTGTTTTTT
NA | TRBJ2-7 | TRBV6-1 | NA | CASSEKPYEQYF | TGTGCCAGCAGTGAAAAGCCCTACGAGCAGTACTTC
NA | TRBJ2-2 | TRBV5-1 | NA | CASSLGQDGELFF | TGCGCCAGCAGTCTTGGGCAGGACGGGGAGCTGTTTTTT
TRBD1 | TRBJ1-2 | TRBV11-1 | NA | CASSVDRAANYGYTF | TGTGCCAGCAGCGTCGACAGGGCCGCTAACTATGGCTACACCTTC
NA | TRBJ2-7 | TRBV18 | NA | CASSPPAGSYEQYF | TGTGCCAGCTCACCACCGGCAGGATCCTACGAGCAGTACTTC
TRBD1 | TRBJ1-5 | TRBV6-1 | once | CANSRTGSQPQHF | TGTGCCAACTCAAGGACAGGGTCTCAGCCCCAGCATTTT
TRBD1 | TRBJ2-1 | TRBV27 | NA | CASSPGTGYNNEQFF | TGTGCCAGCAGTCCGGGGACAGGGTACAACAATGAGCAGTTCTTC
TRBD2 | TRBJ2-7 | TRBV5-1 | NA | CASSLGLAGAKPYEQYF | TGCGCCAGCAGCTTGGGTCTAGCGGGAGCGAAACCCTACGAGCAGTACTTC
NA | TRBJ1-1 | TRBV18 | NA | CASSPTGRTEAFF | TGTGCCAGCTCACCTACAGGGCGCACTGAAGCTTTCTTT
NA | TRBJ1-5 | TRBV6-1 | once | CASSEMETAYQPQHF | TGTGCCAGCAGTGAAATGGAAACAGCTTACCAGCCCCAGCATTTT
NA | TRBJ2-7 | TRBV7-2 | NA | CASSYAGTSSYEQYF | TGTGCCAGCAGCTACGCCGGGACAAGTTCGTACGAGCAGTACTTC
NA | TRBJ2-1 | TRBV21-1 | NA | CASSKAFPGFNNEQFF | TGTGCCAGCAGCAAAGCTTTTCCTGGCTTTAACAATGAGCAGTTCTTC
NA | TRBJ2-5 | TRBV4-1 | NA | CASSHRQATQETQYF | TGCGCCAGCAGCCACCGACAGGCGACACAAGAGACCCAGTACTTC
NA | TRBJ2-4 | TRBV14 | once | CASSQVPLGPSDLAKNIQYF | TGTGCCAGCAGCCAAGTTCCCCTCGGACCATCGGACTTAGCCAAAAACATTCAGTACTTC
NA | TRBJ2-1 | TRBV19 | NA | CASSIGGGEVFF | TGTGCCAGTAGTATCGGAGGGGGGGAGGTGTTCTTC
NA | TRBJ1-4 | TRBV19 | NA | CASSRRLNEKLFF | TGTGCCAGTAGTAGGAGGCTGAATGAAAAACTGTTTTTT
NA | TRBJ1-1 | TRBV4-3 | NA | CASSQERQGPPNTEAFF | TGCGCCAGCAGCCAAGAAAGGCAGGGGCCCCCGAACACTGAAGCTTTCTTT
NA | TRBJ2-3 | TRBV25-1 | NA | CASAGDLHTDTQYF | TGTGCCAGCGCAGGGGACCTTCACACAGATACGCAGTATTTT
NA | TRBJ1-2 | TRBV7-9 | few | CASSLVSGRGYTF | TGTGCCAGCAGCTTAGTGTCGGGTCGGGGCTACACCTTC
TRBD1 | TRBJ2-1 | TRBV7-9 | NA | CASSGTGDEQFF | TGTGCCAGCAGTGGTACAGGGGATGAGCAGTTCTTC
NA | TRBJ2-7 | TRBV7-9 | NA | CASSFRYEQYF | TGTGCCAGCAGCTTCCGCTACGAGCAGTACTTC
NA | TRBJ2-2 | TRBV19 | NA | CASSIHGGGNTGELFF | TGTGCCAGTAGTATCCACGGAGGGGGAAACACCGGGGAGCTGTTTTTT
TRBD1 | TRBJ2-1 | TRBV4-3 | NA | CASSQEGGQGYNEQFF | TGCGCCAGCAGCCAAGAAGGGGGACAGGGTTACAATGAGCAGTTCTTC
TRBD1 | TRBJ2-2 | TRBV9 | NA | CASSGNRDRGNTGELFF | TGTGCCAGCAGCGGAAACCGGGACAGGGGAAACACCGGGGAGCTGTTTTTT
TRBD1 | TRBJ2-3 | TRBV6-1 | NA | CASSGTGGADTQYF | TGTGCCAGCAGTGGGACAGGGGGCGCAGATACGCAGTATTTT
TRBD2 | TRBJ2-7 | TRBV13 | NA | CASSLALAGDQQYF | TGTGCCAGCAGCTTAGCGCTAGCGGGGGACCAGCAGTACTTC
TRBD1 | TRBJ2-7 | TRBV29-1 | NA | CSVGTDYEQYF | TGCAGCGTAGGGACAGACTACGAGCAGTACTTC
NA | TRBJ2-7 | TRBV27 | NA | CASRTQPGHPYEQYF | TGTGCCAGCAGAACCCAACCGGGACACCCATACGAGCAGTACTTC
NA | TRBJ2-7 | TRBV6-5 | NA | CASIWFAEQYF | TGTGCCAGCATATGGTTTGCCGAGCAGTACTTC
NA | TRBJ2-5 | TRBV12-5 | NA | CASGYTGTAVETQYF | TGTGCTAGTGGTTACACCGGGACGGCAGTGGAGACCCAGTACTTC
NA | TRBJ1-5 | TRBV28 | NA | CASSLVGDSNQPQHF | TGTGCCAGCAGTTTAGTCGGCGACAGCAATCAGCCCCAGCATTTT
NA | TRBJ2-5 | TRBV2 | once | CASSPIGGTSTETQYF | TGTGCCAGCAGTCCGATCGGCGGGACCTCGACCGAGACCCAGTACTTC
TRBD2 | TRBJ2-7 | TRBV5-1 | once | CASSWEGGLAASYEQYF | TGCGCCAGCAGCTGGGAAGGGGGACTAGCGGCCTCCTACGAGCAGTACTTC
TRBD1 | TRBJ2-7 | TRBV6-6 | NA | CASKDRGLSEQYF | TGTGCCAGCAAGGACAGGGGGCTGAGTGAGCAGTACTTC
NA | TRBJ1-1 | TRBV4-1 | once | CASSQAGFENTEAFF | TGCGCCAGCAGCCAAGCAGGGTTTGAGAACACTGAAGCTTTCTTT
TRBD1 | TRBJ2-2 | TRBV30 | NA | CAWHRGANTGELFF | TGTGCCTGGCACAGGGGGGCGAACACCGGGGAGCTGTTTTTT
NA | TRBJ2-7 | TRBV4-1 | NA | CASSQGRTDYEQYF | TGCGCCAGCAGCCAAGGTAGGACAGACTACGAGCAGTACTTC
TRBD1 | TRBJ1-4 | TRBV19 | NA | CASSIPGQGNEKLFF | TGTGCCAGTAGTATCCCGGGACAGGGTAATGAAAAACTGTTTTTT
NA | TRBJ2-3 | TRBV7-2 | NA | CASSSTIYRRADTQYF | TGTGCCAGCAGCTCGACCATATATCGCCGGGCAGATACGCAGTATTTT
TRBD1 | TRBJ2-7 | TRBV4-3 | NA | CASSQDSGTGAYEQYF | TGCGCCAGCAGCCAAGATAGCGGGACAGGGGCCTACGAGCAGTACTTC
TRBD2 | TRBJ2-7 | TRBV9 | NA | CASSVGSSGRYEQYF | TGTGCCAGCAGCGTAGGCTCTAGCGGGAGGTACGAGCAGTACTTC